This TCR beta chain was sequenced for a study of T cell repertoires in cytomegalovirus infection. Study background: The public TCR beta signatures pointed to both CMV infection and matching HLA type. General study points: Cumulative public TCR beta family frequency identified carriers of CMV plus the relevant HLA.

The J segment lost 0 bases and the V segment lost 3 bases, leaving 22 bases of the junction unmatched. The CDR3 is 21 amino acids. Looked up from germline, CDR1 is SGHNT and CDR2 is YYREEE (reference sequence). A note on this clonotype: The antigen remains undetermined.

TCRdb called the reads again in MiXCR, with one record for every CDR3 protein. This table has a few hundred thousand distinct CDR3 sequences, less than 30% appearing once. This sequence joins TRBV5-4 and TRBJ2-3; 7 nucleotides align to TRBD2. This clonotype was sampled from a human donor in good health (CMV status not recorded). Some clones in this sample may be carry-over from other donors' samples. Sequencing was done on a sample of PBMCs. The CDR3 protein is CASSWGGGLVQPATSTDTQYF. CDR3 DNA sequence: TGTGCCAGCAGCTGGGGGGGAGGACTAGTACAACCCGCGACTAGCACAGATACGCAGTATTTT.